A selection of T cell receptor beta chains follows, all from one sample in a study of intratumoral heterogeneity in liver cancer. Method: immunoSEQ multiplex PCR; TCRdb's copy keeps in-frame clones and lacks some. The sample shows approximately 6,600 clones, 55% of them seen only once. Source: tumor tissue, taken before any cancer treatment. These TCRs come from a man aged 65-85 years with hepatocellular carcinoma. CDR3s include the opening cysteine and the closing phenylalanine or tryptophan. The D gene is left open where the match is weak. Clone size is stated in some rows and not others, as once, few, many or a class when expanded.

TRBV3-1/TRBV3-2	NA	few	TRBJ2-5	15	CASSQVSGPRETQYF	TGTGCCAGCAGCCAAGTTTCGGGCCCTCGAGAGACCCAGTACTTC
TRBV7-9	NA	NA	TRBJ2-7	13	CASSSRQKYEQYF	TGTGCCAGCAGCTCACGACAGAAATACGAGCAGTACTTC
TRBV6-5	NA	medium-sized	TRBJ2-1	14	CASREDSPYNEQFF	TGTGCCAGCAGAGAGGACAGTCCCTACAATGAGCAGTTCTTC
TRBV10-3	NA	NA	TRBJ2-5	15	CAISESRGLQETQYF	TGTGCCATCAGTGAGTCTCGGGGTCTACAAGAGACCCAGTACTTC
TRBV11-1	TRBD1	NA	TRBJ2-1	14	CASSTGQGRHEQFF	TGTGCCAGCAGCACGGGACAGGGGAGACATGAGCAGTTCTTC
TRBV5-5	NA	NA	TRBJ1-6	15	CASSLAGRVSSPLHF	TGTGCCAGCAGCTTGGCCGGCAGGGTCAGTTCACCCCTCCACTTT
TRBV6-1	NA	NA	TRBJ2-1	14	CASSEEPYLMEQFF	TGTGCCAGCAGTGAAGAACCCTACCTCATGGAGCAGTTCTTC
TRBV11-3	TRBD1	NA	TRBJ2-7	14	CASSRGQGSYEQYF	TGTGCCAGCAGCAGGGGACAGGGGTCCTACGAGCAGTACTTC
TRBV28	NA	NA	TRBJ1-6	14	CASSQGGDNSPLHF	TGTGCCAGCAGTCAAGGGGGAGATAATTCACCCCTCCACTTT
TRBV3-1/TRBV3-2	NA	medium-sized	TRBJ1-4	15	CASSQWGATNEKLFF	TGTGCCAGCAGCCAATGGGGGGCAACTAATGAAAAACTGTTTTTT
TRBV5-1	NA	large	TRBJ1-2	18	CASSLDPYTGRGYDGYTF	TGCGCCAGCAGCTTGGACCCCTATACCGGGAGGGGATACGATGGCTACACCTTC
TRBV27	TRBD1	NA	TRBJ1-4	16	CASSRNRDRGNEKLFF	TGTGCCAGCAGCCGAAACCGGGACAGGGGTAATGAAAAACTGTTTTTT
TRBV7-2	NA	medium-sized	TRBJ1-2	14	CASSSRTVNYGYTF	TGTGCCAGCAGCTCAAGGACAGTAAACTATGGCTACACCTTC
TRBV9	NA	NA	TRBJ2-1	19	CASSGGNRDSLWSYNEQFF	TGTGCCAGCAGCGGGGGTAACCGGGACTCCTTATGGTCCTACAATGAGCAGTTCTTC
TRBV5-4	NA	few	TRBJ1-4	14	CASSSTGANEKLFF	TGTGCCAGCAGCTCCACAGGAGCCAATGAAAAACTGTTTTTT
TRBV28	NA	once	TRBJ1-4	16	CASSLTGAATNEKLFF	TGTGCCAGCAGTTTAACGGGGGCGGCAACTAATGAAAAACTGTTTTTT